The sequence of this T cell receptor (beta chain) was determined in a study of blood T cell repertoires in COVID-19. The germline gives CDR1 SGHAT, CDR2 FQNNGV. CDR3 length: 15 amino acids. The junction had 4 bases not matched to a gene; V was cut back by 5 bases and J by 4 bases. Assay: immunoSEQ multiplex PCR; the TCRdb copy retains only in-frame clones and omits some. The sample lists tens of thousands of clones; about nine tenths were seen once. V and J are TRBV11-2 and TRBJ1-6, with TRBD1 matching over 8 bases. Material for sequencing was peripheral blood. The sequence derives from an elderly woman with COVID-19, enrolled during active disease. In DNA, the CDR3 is TGTGCCAGCAGCCCCGGGACAGGTTATAATTCACCCCTCCACTTT. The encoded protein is CASSPGTGYNSPLHF.